This is a list of T cell receptor beta chains from one sample in a study of blood T cells in healthy people across ages. TCRdb reprocessed the 5' RACE reads with MiXCR, giving one entry per CDR3 protein. The repertoire holds fewer than 1.5 million distinct CDR3 sequences, with 42% as singletons. The sample comprised blood. All receptors come from a woman in her late teens or twenties in good health. The CDR3 runs from the conserved cysteine through the conserved F or W.

J: TRBJ2-3; V: TRBV19; length: 19; CDR3: CASSIYHLPGGASTDTQYF
J: TRBJ2-1; V: TRBV10-3; length: 15; CDR3: CAISYVPSSYNEQFF
J: TRBJ2-1; V: TRBV20-1; length: 17; CDR3: CSAIWVAGAYPYNEQFF
J: TRBJ2-6; V: TRBV29-1; length: 14; CDR3: CSVNDDSGANVLTF
J: TRBJ2-5; V: TRBV12-3/TRBV12-4; length: 15; CDR3: CASTLAGVAQETQYF
J: TRBJ1-2; V: TRBV7-2; length: 16; CDR3: CASSLLGNRDPTGYTF
J: TRBJ2-1; V: TRBV7-9; length: 16; CDR3: CASTSLTVWVYNEQFF
J: TRBJ2-7; V: TRBV12-3/TRBV12-4; length: 15; CDR3: CASSLGGSHSYEQYF
J: TRBJ2-7; V: TRBV6-1; length: 15; CDR3: CASREGSGGDYEQYF
J: TRBJ2-7; V: TRBV4-1; length: 12; CDR3: CASSHHSYEQYF
J: TRBJ2-7; V: TRBV2; length: 12; CDR3: CASIKGFDEQYF
J: NA; V: TRBV20-1; length: 12; CDR3: CSASQGQSEQYF
J: TRBJ1-2; V: TRBV25-1; length: 14; CDR3: CASSDSTGYYGYTF
J: TRBJ2-5; V: TRBV7-9; length: 16; CDR3: CASSLAFSADKETQYF
J: TRBJ2-2; V: TRBV7-9; length: 16; CDR3: CASSSTLSENTGELFF
J: NA; V: TRBV20-1; length: 15; CDR3: CSASPGRSSYNEQYF
J: TRBJ2-5; V: TRBV27; length: 14; CDR3: CASSVRRGWETQYF
J: TRBJ2-5; V: TRBV30; length: 16; CDR3: CAWSTGTSGRYETQYF
J: TRBJ2-2; V: TRBV27; length: 19; CDR3: CASRPELLPGGTNTGELFF
J: TRBJ1-2; V: TRBV6-5; length: 13; CDR3: CASRDGLSYGYTF
J: TRBJ1-1; V: TRBV29-1; length: 14; CDR3: CSVSPGSMNTEAFF
J: TRBJ1-5; V: TRBV2; length: 16; CDR3: CASSEALPGYNQPQHF
J: TRBJ1-2; V: TRBV5-1; length: 15; CDR3: CASSLEQGRLNGYTF
J: TRBJ1-5; V: TRBV20-1; length: 15; CDR3: CSARERTDLNQPRHF
J: TRBJ2-3; V: TRBV7-2; length: 15; CDR3: CASNIPGHISDTQYF
J: TRBJ2-7; V: TRBV27; length: 14; CDR3: CASSSRQPYYEQYF
J: TRBJ2-7; V: TRBV12-3/TRBV12-4; length: 14; CDR3: CASKFRDASYEQYF
J: TRBJ2-1; V: TRBV29-1; length: 12; CDR3: CSVAKPGNEQFF
J: TRBJ2-1; V: TRBV3-1; length: 17; CDR3: CASSQGYSGRGSGEQFF
J: TRBJ1-1; V: TRBV20-1; length: 14; CDR3: CSAVTGKSGTEAFF
J: TRBJ2-1; V: TRBV11-2; length: 13; CDR3: CASSHPGANEQFF
J: TRBJ1-2; V: TRBV27; length: 15; CDR3: CASSLSLQGQSGYTF
J: TRBJ2-3; V: TRBV5-4; length: 15; CDR3: CASSFSGTAKDTQYF
J: TRBJ1-1; V: TRBV28; length: 15; CDR3: CASSSSGTGVTEAFF
J: TRBJ2-1; V: TRBV6-1; length: 13; CDR3: CASGLGSYNEQFF
J: TRBJ2-1; V: TRBV5-1; length: 14; CDR3: CASSLIPDYPEQFF
J: TRBJ2-7; V: TRBV6-1; length: 13; CDR3: CASSQGYDYEQYF